Listed below are T cell receptor beta chains from one sample, sequenced in a study of blood T cell repertoires in COVID-19. Libraries were prepared by immunoSEQ multiplex PCR; TCRdb keeps only in-frame clonotypes and omits some of them. The table shows 300,000 to 450,000 clones, with approximately 77% occurring only once. The specimen sequenced was peripheral blood. The receptor source for this set is a human donor with acute or convalescent COVID-19. The donor label of this sample is uncertain. CDR3s include the opening cysteine and the closing phenylalanine or tryptophan. D genes are given only for firm matches. Some rows have no size entry. The others give once, few or many, or a class for an expanded clone.

CDR3 DNA: TGTGCCAGCTCACCATTGCAGGACTCTGGAAACACCATATATTTT
CDR3 protein: CASSPLQDSGNTIYF
D gene: -
J gene: TRBJ1-3
V gene: TRBV18
clone size: -

CDR3 DNA: TGTGCCAGCTCACCACTACCAACTCGACAGGGGGTATCCAATGAGCAGTTCTTC
CDR3 protein: CASSPLPTRQGVSNEQFF
D gene: TRBD1
J gene: TRBJ2-1
V gene: TRBV18
clone size: few

CDR3 DNA: TGTGCCAGCAGCTTTCCTGAATACAGCGGGAGTTCCTACAATGAGCAGTTCTTC
CDR3 protein: CASSFPEYSGSSYNEQFF
D gene: TRBD2
J gene: TRBJ2-1
V gene: TRBV7-9
clone size: -

CDR3 DNA: TGTGCCAGCAGCGGACCGGGACAGGGTATAGGGGAGCTGTTTTTT
CDR3 protein: CASSGPGQGIGELFF
D gene: TRBD1
J gene: TRBJ2-2
V gene: TRBV27
clone size: -

CDR3 DNA: TGTGCCAGCAGAGACCTGACAGGAATAGGCGGCTACACCTTC
CDR3 protein: CASRDLTGIGGYTF
D gene: -
J gene: TRBJ1-2
V gene: TRBV6-5
clone size: -

CDR3 DNA: TGTGCCTGGAGTTTCGGGGTTAATTCACCCCTCCACTTT
CDR3 protein: CAWSFGVNSPLHF
D gene: -
J gene: TRBJ1-6
V gene: TRBV30
clone size: -

CDR3 DNA: TGCGCCAGCACCGCGACAGGGGGCTCATATGGCTACACCTTC
CDR3 protein: CASTATGGSYGYTF
D gene: TRBD1
J gene: TRBJ1-2
V gene: TRBV10-2
clone size: -

CDR3 DNA: TGTGCCAGCAGTCCCAGAGGGACAGGGTTCTACGGCTACACCTTC
CDR3 protein: CASSPRGTGFYGYTF
D gene: TRBD1
J gene: TRBJ1-2
V gene: TRBV6-5
clone size: -

CDR3 DNA: TGTGCCAGCAGCCAAGAATACGGGAGGGCCGTGAGAGATACGCAGTATTTT
CDR3 protein: CASSQEYGRAVRDTQYF
D gene: TRBD2
J gene: TRBJ2-3
V gene: TRBV3-1/TRBV3-2
clone size: -

CDR3 DNA: TGTGCCAGCACCGCCCCGGGAACAGCTTCTGGAAACACCATATATTTT
CDR3 protein: CASTAPGTASGNTIYF
D gene: -
J gene: TRBJ1-3
V gene: TRBV28
clone size: few

CDR3 DNA: TGCGCCAGCAGTGATACCCACACTACAGGTTCCTACAATGAGCAGTTCTTC
CDR3 protein: CASSDTHTTGSYNEQFF
D gene: -
J gene: TRBJ2-1
V gene: TRBV10-1
clone size: -

CDR3 DNA: TGTGCCAGCAGTTACGCGGGACAGGGGGGTACTGAAGCTTTCTTT
CDR3 protein: CASSYAGQGGTEAFF
D gene: TRBD1
J gene: TRBJ1-1
V gene: TRBV6-5
clone size: -

CDR3 DNA: TGCGCCAGCAGCCCCCGGGGAGACGGGGTGAACACTGAAGCTTTCTTT
CDR3 protein: CASSPRGDGVNTEAFF
D gene: -
J gene: TRBJ1-1
V gene: TRBV5-1
clone size: -

CDR3 DNA: TGTGCCAGCTCACCAAATAAAGGGGGCTGGAGCTATGGCTACACCTTC
CDR3 protein: CASSPNKGGWSYGYTF
D gene: TRBD1
J gene: TRBJ1-2
V gene: TRBV18
clone size: few

CDR3 DNA: TGTGCCAGCTCAACAACCCGAGAGACCCAGTACTTC
CDR3 protein: CASSTTRETQYF
D gene: -
J gene: TRBJ2-5
V gene: TRBV18
clone size: -

CDR3 DNA: TGCGCCAGCAGCACTGGAGGGCCCCTACCCCATGGCTACACCTTC
CDR3 protein: CASSTGGPLPHGYTF
D gene: -
J gene: TRBJ1-2
V gene: TRBV5-1
clone size: -

CDR3 DNA: TGTGCCAGCAGTGAAGTCCCGGGACTACTTACAGATACGCAGTATTTT
CDR3 protein: CASSEVPGLLTDTQYF
D gene: TRBD2
J gene: TRBJ2-3
V gene: TRBV6-1
clone size: -

CDR3 DNA: TGTGCCATCAGGTCTACTAGCGGGAGGGATTACAATGAGCAGTTCTTC
CDR3 protein: CAIRSTSGRDYNEQFF
D gene: TRBD2
J gene: TRBJ2-1
V gene: TRBV10-3
clone size: -

CDR3 DNA: TGTGCCAGCAGTTTTTCAGCGGGGGGGATGAATGAGCAGTTCTTC
CDR3 protein: CASSFSAGGMNEQFF
D gene: TRBD2
J gene: TRBJ2-1
V gene: TRBV27
clone size: many

CDR3 DNA: TGTGCCAGCAGTTACCCCGGAGAGACCCAGTACTTC
CDR3 protein: CASSYPGETQYF
D gene: -
J gene: TRBJ2-5
V gene: TRBV6-2/TRBV6-3
clone size: -

CDR3 DNA: TGTGCCAGCAGTGAAACGGGAGATAGCAATCAGCCCCAGCATTTT
CDR3 protein: CASSETGDSNQPQHF
D gene: -
J gene: TRBJ1-5
V gene: TRBV2
clone size: -

CDR3 DNA: TGCGCCAGCAGCTTGGGCCCCGGGACAGGGTATTCTGAAGCTTTCTTT
CDR3 protein: CASSLGPGTGYSEAFF
D gene: TRBD1
J gene: TRBJ1-1
V gene: TRBV5-1
clone size: -

CDR3 DNA: TGTGCCAGCAGCTTGGGAGACAGGGTAAATTCACCCCTCCACTTT
CDR3 protein: CASSLGDRVNSPLHF
D gene: TRBD1
J gene: TRBJ1-6
V gene: TRBV5-4
clone size: -

CDR3 DNA: TGCGCCAGCAGCTTGTCGCGGAACACCGGGGAGCTGTTTTTT
CDR3 protein: CASSLSRNTGELFF
D gene: -
J gene: TRBJ2-2
V gene: TRBV5-1
clone size: -

CDR3 DNA: TGTGCCAGCAGCCGTCGGGTGTCGGGGGCCAACGTCCTGACTTTC
CDR3 protein: CASSRRVSGANVLTF
D gene: -
J gene: TRBJ2-6
V gene: TRBV5-4
clone size: -

CDR3 DNA: TGTGCCAGCAGTTTACGAGAAAACACTGAAGCTTTCTTT
CDR3 protein: CASSLRENTEAFF
D gene: -
J gene: TRBJ1-1
V gene: TRBV27
clone size: once

CDR3 DNA: TGTGCCAGCAGCCGAGAGCTATTCTACGAGCAGTACTTC
CDR3 protein: CASSRELFYEQYF
D gene: -
J gene: TRBJ2-7
V gene: TRBV14
clone size: -

CDR3 DNA: TGCGCCAGCAGCTTGGAACAGGGGGCTTCCCCGGAGACCCAGTACTTC
CDR3 protein: CASSLEQGASPETQYF
D gene: TRBD1
J gene: TRBJ2-5
V gene: TRBV5-1
clone size: -

CDR3 DNA: TGTGCCAGCAGCTGGGGCCGTTCACCCCTCCACTTT
CDR3 protein: CASSWGRSPLHF
D gene: -
J gene: TRBJ1-6
V gene: TRBV7-2
clone size: -

CDR3 DNA: TGCGCCAGCAGCTTGGGAGGACAGAGCAATCAGCCCCAGCATTTT
CDR3 protein: CASSLGGQSNQPQHF
D gene: -
J gene: TRBJ1-5
V gene: TRBV5-1
clone size: -

CDR3 DNA: TGTGCCAGCAGCCCGCACAGGGGGCGATCCACTGAAGCTTTCTTT
CDR3 protein: CASSPHRGRSTEAFF
D gene: TRBD1
J gene: TRBJ1-1
V gene: TRBV14
clone size: -

CDR3 DNA: TGCAGCGTCGCTGGTGGGGCGGAGACCCAGTACTTC
CDR3 protein: CSVAGGAETQYF
D gene: -
J gene: TRBJ2-5
V gene: TRBV29-1
clone size: -

CDR3 DNA: TGTGCCAGCAGCTTCGGGGTCCTTGGGTCCTACGAGCAGTACTTC
CDR3 protein: CASSFGVLGSYEQYF
D gene: -
J gene: TRBJ2-7
V gene: TRBV7-2
clone size: -

CDR3 DNA: TGTGCCAGCAGAGGGACAGATAATCAGCCCCAGCATTTT
CDR3 protein: CASRGTDNQPQHF
D gene: TRBD1
J gene: TRBJ1-5
V gene: TRBV6-5
clone size: -

CDR3 DNA: TGCGCCAGCAGCTTTCCGGACAGGGACTCACCCCTCCACTTT
CDR3 protein: CASSFPDRDSPLHF
D gene: TRBD1
J gene: TRBJ1-6
V gene: TRBV5-1
clone size: -

CDR3 DNA: TGTGCCAGCTCACCGCTAGAAACCTACGAGCAGTACTTC
CDR3 protein: CASSPLETYEQYF
D gene: -
J gene: TRBJ2-7
V gene: TRBV18
clone size: -

CDR3 DNA: TGCAGTGCTAGTGCGGGACTAGCGGGGGGGCTCTCCTACAATGAGCAGTTCTTC
CDR3 protein: CSASAGLAGGLSYNEQFF
D gene: TRBD2
J gene: TRBJ2-1
V gene: TRBV20-1
clone size: -

CDR3 DNA: TGTGCCAGCAGCTTACAGGGGGCCTGGCCCAATGAGCAGTTCTTC
CDR3 protein: CASSLQGAWPNEQFF
D gene: TRBD1
J gene: TRBJ2-1
V gene: TRBV3-1/TRBV3-2
clone size: -

CDR3 DNA: TGTGCCAGCTCATCGGACAAGTTTTTAAACACCATATATTTT
CDR3 protein: CASSSDKFLNTIYF
D gene: -
J gene: TRBJ1-3
V gene: TRBV18
clone size: -

CDR3 DNA: TGTGCCTGGAGTCGGAAGGGGGATTCACCCCTCCACTTT
CDR3 protein: CAWSRKGDSPLHF
D gene: -
J gene: TRBJ1-6
V gene: TRBV30
clone size: -

CDR3 DNA: TGTGCCAGCAGCCTTGGGACAGGGCATAACTATGGCTACACCTTC
CDR3 protein: CASSLGTGHNYGYTF
D gene: TRBD1
J gene: TRBJ1-2
V gene: TRBV2
clone size: few

CDR3 DNA: TGCGCCAGCAGCGAGAAACAAGGACAGTACAATGAGCAGTTCTTC
CDR3 protein: CASSEKQGQYNEQFF
D gene: -
J gene: TRBJ2-1
V gene: TRBV5-1
clone size: few

CDR3 DNA: TGTGCCAGCTCACCACCGATACGAGCGGGCAGAGAAAAACTGTTTTTT
CDR3 protein: CASSPPIRAGREKLFF
D gene: -
J gene: TRBJ1-4
V gene: TRBV18
clone size: once